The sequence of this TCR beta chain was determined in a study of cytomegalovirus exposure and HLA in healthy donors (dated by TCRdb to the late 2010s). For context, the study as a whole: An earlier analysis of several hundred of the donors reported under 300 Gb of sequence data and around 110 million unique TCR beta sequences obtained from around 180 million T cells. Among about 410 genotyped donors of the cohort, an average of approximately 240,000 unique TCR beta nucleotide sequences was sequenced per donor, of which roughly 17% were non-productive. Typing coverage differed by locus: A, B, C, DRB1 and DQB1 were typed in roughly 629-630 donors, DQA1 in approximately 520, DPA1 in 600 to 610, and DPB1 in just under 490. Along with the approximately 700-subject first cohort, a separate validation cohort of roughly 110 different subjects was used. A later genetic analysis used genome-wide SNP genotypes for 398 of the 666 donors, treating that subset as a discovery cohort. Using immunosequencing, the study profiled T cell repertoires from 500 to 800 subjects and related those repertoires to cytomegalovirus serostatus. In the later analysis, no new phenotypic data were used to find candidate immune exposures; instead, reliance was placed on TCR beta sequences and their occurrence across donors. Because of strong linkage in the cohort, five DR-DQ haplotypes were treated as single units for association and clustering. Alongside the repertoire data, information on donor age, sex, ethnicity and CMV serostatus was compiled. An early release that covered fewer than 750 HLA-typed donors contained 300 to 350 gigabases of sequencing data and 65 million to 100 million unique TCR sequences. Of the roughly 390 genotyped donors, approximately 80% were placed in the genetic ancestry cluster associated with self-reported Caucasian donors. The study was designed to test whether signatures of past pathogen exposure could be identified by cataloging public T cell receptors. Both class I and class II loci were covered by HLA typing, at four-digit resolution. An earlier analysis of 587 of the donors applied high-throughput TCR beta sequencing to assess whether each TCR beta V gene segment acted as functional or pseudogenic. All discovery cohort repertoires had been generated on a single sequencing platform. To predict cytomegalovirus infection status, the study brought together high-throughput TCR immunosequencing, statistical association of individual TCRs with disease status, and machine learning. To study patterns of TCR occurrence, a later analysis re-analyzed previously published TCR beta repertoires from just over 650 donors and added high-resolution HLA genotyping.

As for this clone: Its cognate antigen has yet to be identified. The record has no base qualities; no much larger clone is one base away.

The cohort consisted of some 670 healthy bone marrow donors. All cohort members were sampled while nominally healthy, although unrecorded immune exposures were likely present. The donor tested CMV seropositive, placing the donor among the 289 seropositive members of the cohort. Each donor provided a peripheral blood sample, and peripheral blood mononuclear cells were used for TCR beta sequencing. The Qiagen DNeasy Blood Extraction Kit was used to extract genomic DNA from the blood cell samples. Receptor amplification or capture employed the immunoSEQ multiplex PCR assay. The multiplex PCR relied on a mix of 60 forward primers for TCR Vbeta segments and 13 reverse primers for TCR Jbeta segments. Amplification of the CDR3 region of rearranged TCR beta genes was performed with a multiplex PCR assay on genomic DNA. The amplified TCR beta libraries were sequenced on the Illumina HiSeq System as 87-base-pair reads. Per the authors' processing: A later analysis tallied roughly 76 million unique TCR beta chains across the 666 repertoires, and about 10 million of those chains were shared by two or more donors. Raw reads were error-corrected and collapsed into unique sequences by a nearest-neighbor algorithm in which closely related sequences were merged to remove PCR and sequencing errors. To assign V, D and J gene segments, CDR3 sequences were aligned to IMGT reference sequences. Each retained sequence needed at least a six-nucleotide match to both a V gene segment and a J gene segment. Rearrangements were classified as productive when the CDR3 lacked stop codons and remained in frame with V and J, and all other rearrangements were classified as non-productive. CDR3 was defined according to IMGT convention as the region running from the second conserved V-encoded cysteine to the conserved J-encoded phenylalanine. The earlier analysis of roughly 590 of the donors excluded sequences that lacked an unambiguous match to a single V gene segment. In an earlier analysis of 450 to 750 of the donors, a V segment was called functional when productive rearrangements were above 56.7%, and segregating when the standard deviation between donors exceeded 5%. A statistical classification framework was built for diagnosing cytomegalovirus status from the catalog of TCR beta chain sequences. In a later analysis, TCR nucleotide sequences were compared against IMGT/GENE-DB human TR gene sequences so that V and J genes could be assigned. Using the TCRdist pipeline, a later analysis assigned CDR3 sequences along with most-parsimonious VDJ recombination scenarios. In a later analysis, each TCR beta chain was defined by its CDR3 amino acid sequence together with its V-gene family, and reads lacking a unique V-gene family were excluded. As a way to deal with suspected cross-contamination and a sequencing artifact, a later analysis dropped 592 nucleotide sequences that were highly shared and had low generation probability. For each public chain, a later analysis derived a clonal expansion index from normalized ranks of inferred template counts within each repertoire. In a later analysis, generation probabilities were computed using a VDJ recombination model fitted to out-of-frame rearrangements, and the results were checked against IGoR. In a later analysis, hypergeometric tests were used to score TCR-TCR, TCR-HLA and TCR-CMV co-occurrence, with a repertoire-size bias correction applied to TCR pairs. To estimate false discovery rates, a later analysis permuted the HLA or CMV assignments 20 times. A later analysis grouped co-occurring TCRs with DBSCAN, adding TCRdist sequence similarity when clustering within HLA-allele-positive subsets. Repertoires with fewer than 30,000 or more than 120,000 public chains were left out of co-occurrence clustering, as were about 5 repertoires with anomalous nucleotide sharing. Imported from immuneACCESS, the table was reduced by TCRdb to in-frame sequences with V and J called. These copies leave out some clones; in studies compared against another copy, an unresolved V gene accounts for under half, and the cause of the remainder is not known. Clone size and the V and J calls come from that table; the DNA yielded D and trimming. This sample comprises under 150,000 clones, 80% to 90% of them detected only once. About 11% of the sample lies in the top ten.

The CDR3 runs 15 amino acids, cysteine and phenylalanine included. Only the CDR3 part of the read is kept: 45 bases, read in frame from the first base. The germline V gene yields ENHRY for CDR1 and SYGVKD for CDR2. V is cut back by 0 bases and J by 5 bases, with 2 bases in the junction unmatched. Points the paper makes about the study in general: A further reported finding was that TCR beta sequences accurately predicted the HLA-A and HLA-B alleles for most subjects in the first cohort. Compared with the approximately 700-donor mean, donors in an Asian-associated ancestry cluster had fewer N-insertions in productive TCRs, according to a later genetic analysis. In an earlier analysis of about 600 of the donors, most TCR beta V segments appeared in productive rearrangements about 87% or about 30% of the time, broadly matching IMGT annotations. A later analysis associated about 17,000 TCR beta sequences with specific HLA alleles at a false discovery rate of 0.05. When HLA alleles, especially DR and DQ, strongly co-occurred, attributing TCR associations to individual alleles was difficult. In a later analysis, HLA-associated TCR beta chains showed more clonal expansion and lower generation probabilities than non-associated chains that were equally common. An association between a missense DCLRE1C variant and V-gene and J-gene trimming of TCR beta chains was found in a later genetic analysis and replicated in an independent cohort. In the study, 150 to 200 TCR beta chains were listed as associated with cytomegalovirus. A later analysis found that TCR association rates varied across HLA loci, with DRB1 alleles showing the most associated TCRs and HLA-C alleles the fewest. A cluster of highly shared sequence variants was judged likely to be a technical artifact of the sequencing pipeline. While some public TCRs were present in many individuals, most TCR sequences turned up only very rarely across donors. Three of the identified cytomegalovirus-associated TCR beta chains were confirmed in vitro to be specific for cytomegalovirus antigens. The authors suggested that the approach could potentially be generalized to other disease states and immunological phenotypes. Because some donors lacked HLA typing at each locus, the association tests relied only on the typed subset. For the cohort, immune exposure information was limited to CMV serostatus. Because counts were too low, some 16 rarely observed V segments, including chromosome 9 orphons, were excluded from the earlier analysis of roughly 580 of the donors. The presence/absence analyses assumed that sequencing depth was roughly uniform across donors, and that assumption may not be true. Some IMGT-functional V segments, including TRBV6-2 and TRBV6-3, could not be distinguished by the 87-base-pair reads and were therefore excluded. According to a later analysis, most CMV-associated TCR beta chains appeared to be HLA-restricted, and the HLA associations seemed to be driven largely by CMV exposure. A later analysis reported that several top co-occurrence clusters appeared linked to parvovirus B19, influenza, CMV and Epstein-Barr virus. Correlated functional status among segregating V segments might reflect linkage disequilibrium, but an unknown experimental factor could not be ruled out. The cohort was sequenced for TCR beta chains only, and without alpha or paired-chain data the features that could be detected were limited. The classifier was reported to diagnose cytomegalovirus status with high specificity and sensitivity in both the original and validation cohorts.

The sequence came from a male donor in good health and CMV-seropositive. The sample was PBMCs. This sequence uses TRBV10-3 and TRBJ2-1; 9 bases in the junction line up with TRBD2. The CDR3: CAISESLAGNNEQFF. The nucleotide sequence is TGTGCCATCAGTGAGTCCCTAGCGGGGAACAATGAGCAGTTCTTC.